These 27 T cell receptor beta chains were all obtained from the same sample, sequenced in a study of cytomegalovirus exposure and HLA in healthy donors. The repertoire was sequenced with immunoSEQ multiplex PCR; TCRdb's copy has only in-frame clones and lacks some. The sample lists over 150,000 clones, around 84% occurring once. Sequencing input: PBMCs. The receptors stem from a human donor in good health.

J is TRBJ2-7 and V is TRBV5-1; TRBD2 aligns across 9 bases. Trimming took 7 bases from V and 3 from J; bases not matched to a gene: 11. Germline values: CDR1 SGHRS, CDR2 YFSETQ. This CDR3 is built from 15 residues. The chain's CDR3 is CASSSGGLALYEQYF. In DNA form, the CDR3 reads TGCGCCAGCTCATCTGGGGGACTAGCCCTCTACGAGCAGTACTTC.

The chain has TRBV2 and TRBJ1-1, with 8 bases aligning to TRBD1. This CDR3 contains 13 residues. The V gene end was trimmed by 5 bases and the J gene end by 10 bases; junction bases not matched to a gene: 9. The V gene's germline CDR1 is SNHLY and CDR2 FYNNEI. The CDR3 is CASSPPDRVRAFF. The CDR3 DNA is TGTGCCAGCAGTCCCCCGGACAGGGTACGAGCTTTCTTT.

The CDR3 DNA follows: TGTGCCAGCAGCCTCCGGGACAGGGAGGAGGCGGGCTATGGCTACACCTTC. Translated, it gives CASSLRDREEAGYGYTF. The chain is built from TRBV13 and TRBJ1-2; 9 bases align to TRBD1. The germline gives CDR1 PRHDT, CDR2 FYEKMQ (reference sequence). V lost 5 bases and J lost 4; bases outside the gene matches: 14. This CDR3 is built from 17 residues. The full variable domain, with the rest looked up from reference TRBV13 and TRBJ1-2, is AAGVIQSPRHLIKEKRETATLKCYPIPRHDTVYWYQQGPGQDPQFLISFYEKMQSDKGSIPDRFSAQQFSDYHSELNMSSLELGDSALYFCASSLRDREEAGYGYTFGSGTRLTVV.

The CDR3 DNA sequence: TGTGCCAGCAGCCCCAGGGACGAGCAGTACTTC. Encoded protein: CASSPRDEQYF. J is TRBJ2-7 and V is TRBV7-9; TRBD1 might be the D (5 bases). V was cut by 5 bases and J by 5 bases, with 7 bases left in between. The CDR3 loop spans 11 amino acids. In germline, CDR1 is SEHNR, CDR2 FQNEAQ (reference sequence).

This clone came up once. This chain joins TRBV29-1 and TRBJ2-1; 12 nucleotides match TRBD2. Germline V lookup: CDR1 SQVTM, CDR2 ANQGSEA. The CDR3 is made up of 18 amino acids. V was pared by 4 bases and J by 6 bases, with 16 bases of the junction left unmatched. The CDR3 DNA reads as TGCAGCGTTGGGCGGCTAGCGGGAGGGGGATTACAGGGCAATGAGCAGTTCTTC. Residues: CSVGRLAGGGLQGNEQFF.

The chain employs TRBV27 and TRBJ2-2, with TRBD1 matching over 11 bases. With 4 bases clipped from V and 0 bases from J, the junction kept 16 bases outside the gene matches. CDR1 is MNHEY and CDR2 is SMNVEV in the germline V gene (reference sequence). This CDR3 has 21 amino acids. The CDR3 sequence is CASSYRTGGLSLSTNTGELFF. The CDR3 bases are TGTGCCAGCAGTTACCGGACAGGGGGCTTATCTTTGTCTACGAACACCGGGGAGCTGTTTTTT.

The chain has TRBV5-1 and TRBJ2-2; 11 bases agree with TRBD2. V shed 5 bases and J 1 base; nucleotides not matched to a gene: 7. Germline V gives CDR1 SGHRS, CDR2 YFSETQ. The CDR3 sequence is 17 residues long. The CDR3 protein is CASRLAGVSLNTGELFF. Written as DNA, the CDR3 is TGCGCCAGCAGACTAGCGGGAGTTTCGTTGAACACCGGGGAGCTGTTTTTT.

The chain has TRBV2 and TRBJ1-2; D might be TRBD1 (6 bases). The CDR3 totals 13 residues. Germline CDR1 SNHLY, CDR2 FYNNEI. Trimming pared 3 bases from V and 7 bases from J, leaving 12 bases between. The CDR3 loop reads CASSDQSRGGYTF. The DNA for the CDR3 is TGTGCCAGCAGTGATCAGAGCAGGGGTGGCTACACCTTC.

The CDR3 DNA sequence: TGTGCCAGCAGCCGGTCCTTGAACACTGAAGCTTTCTTT. This codes for CASSRSLNTEAFF. The chain links TRBV5-4 to TRBJ1-1; D not resolved. Germline V gene sequence: CDR1 SGHNT, CDR2 YYREEE (reference sequence). V lost 4 bases and J 0 bases, leaving 7 bases between the germline ends. The length of the CDR3 is 13 residues.

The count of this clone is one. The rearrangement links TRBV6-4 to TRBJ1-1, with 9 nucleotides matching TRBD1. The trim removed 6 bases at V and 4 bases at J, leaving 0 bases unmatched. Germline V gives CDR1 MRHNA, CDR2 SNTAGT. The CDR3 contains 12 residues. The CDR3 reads CASRQGATEAFF. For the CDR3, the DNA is TGTGCCAGCAGACAGGGGGCCACTGAAGCTTTCTTT.

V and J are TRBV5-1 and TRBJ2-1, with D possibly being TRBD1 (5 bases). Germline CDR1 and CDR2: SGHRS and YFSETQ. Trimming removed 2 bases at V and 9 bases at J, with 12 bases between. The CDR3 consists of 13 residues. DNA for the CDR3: TGCGCCAGCAGCTTTATAACCCAGGGTGAGCAGTTCTTC. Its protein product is CASSFITQGEQFF.

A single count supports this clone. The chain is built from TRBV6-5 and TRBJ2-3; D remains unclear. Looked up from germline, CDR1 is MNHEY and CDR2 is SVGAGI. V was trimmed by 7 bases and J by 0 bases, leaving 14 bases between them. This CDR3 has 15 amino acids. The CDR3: CASIYGDRSTDTQYF. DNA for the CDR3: TGTGCCAGCATCTACGGTGATCGCAGCACAGATACGCAGTATTTT.

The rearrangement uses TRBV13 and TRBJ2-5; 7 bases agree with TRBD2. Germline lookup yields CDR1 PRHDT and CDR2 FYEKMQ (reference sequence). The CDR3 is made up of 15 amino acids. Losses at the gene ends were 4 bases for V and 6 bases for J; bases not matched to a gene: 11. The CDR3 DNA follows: TGTGCCAGCAGCTCAGCGGGGTACCTTTACCAGACCCAGTACTTC. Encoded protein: CASSSAGYLYQTQYF.

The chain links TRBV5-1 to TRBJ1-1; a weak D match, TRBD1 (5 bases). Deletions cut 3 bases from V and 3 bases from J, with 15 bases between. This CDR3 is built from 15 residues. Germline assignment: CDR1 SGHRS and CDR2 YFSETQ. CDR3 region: CASSYSGTGDTEAFF. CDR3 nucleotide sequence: TGCGCCAGCAGCTACTCAGGGACGGGGGACACTGAAGCTTTCTTT.

CDR3 residues: CASSPPNAGDTEAFF. The CDR3, as DNA: TGTGCCAGCTCACCACCCAACGCAGGGGACACTGAAGCTTTCTTT. The chain has TRBV18 and TRBJ1-1; TRBD1 is a possible D gene (6 bases). There are 15 residues in the CDR3. Germline V gene data show CDR1 as KGHSH and CDR2 as LQKENI. V was pared by 0 bases and J by 3 bases, with 11 bases between.

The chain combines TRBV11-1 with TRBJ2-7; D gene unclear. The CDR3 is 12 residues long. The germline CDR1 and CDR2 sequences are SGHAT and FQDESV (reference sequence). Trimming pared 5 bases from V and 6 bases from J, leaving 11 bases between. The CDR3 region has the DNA TGTGCCAGCAGCCCTCGCGGTCGCGAGCAGTACTTC. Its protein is CASSPRGREQYF.

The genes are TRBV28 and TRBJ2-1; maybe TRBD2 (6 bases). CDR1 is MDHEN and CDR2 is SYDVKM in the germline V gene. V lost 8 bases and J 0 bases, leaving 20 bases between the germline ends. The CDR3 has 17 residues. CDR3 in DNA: TGTGCCAGCCGAAGGAGGGCGGGATTGAGCTCCTACAATGAGCAGTTCTTC. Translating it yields CASRRRAGLSSYNEQFF.

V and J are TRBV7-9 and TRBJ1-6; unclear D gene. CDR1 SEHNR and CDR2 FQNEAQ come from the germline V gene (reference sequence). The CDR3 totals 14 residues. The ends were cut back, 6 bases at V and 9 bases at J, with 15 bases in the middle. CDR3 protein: CASRAGWESSPLHF. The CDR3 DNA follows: TGTGCCAGCAGGGCAGGATGGGAGAGTTCACCCCTCCACTTT. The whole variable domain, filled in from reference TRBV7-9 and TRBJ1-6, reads DTGVSQNPRHKITKRGQNVTFRCDPISEHNRLYWYRQTLGQGPEFLTYFQNEAQLEKSRLLSDRFSAERPKGSFSTLEIQRTEQGDSAMYLCASRAGWESSPLHFGNGTRLTVT.

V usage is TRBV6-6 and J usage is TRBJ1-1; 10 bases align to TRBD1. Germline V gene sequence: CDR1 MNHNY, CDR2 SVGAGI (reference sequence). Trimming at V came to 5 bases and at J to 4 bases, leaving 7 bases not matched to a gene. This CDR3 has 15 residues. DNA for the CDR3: TGTGCCAGCAGTAAGATGGACAGGGGGGGCACTGAAGCTTTCTTT. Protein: CASSKMDRGGTEAFF.

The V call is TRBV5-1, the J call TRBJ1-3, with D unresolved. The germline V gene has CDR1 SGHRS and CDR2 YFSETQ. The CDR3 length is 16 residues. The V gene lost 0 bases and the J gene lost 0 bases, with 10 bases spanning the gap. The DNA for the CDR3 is TGCGCCAGCAGCTTGGAACTCCTATTCTCTGGAAACACCATATATTTT. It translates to CASSLELLFSGNTIYF. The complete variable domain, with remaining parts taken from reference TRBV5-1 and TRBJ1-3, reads KAGVTQTPRYLIKTRGQQVTLSCSPISGHRSVSWYQQTPGQGLQFLFEYFSETQRNKGNFPGRFSGRQFSNSRSEMNVSTLELGDSALYLCASSLELLFSGNTIYFGEGSWLTVV.

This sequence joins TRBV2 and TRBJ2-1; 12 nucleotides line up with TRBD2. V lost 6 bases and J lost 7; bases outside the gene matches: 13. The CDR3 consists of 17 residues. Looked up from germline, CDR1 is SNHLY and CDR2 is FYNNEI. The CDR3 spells CASRNGRGLAGPNEQFF. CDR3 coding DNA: TGTGCCAGCAGGAACGGCCGCGGACTAGCGGGACCGAATGAGCAGTTCTTC.

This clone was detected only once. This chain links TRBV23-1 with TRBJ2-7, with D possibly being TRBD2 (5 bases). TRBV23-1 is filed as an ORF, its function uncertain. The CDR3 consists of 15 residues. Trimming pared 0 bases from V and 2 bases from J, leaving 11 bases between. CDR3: CASSQSRAPAYEQYF. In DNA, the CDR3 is TGCGCCAGCAGTCAATCGAGGGCGCCAGCCTACGAGCAGTACTTC.

Written as DNA, the CDR3 is TGTGCCAGCAGTTTCCCTTTAGGGAGTGCTCGCAATGAGCAGTTCTTC. Protein: CASSFPLGSARNEQFF. The V gene is TRBV27, the J gene TRBJ2-1; perhaps TRBD2 as D (5 bases). The V end lost 3 bases, the J end lost 6 bases, and 18 bases lay between the germline ends. This CDR3 has 16 amino acids. From germline, CDR1 is MNHEY and CDR2 SMNVEV (reference sequence).

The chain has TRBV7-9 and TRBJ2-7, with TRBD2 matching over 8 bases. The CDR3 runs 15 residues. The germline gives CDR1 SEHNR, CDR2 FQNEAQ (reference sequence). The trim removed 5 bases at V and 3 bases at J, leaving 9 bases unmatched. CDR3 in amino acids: CASSEGNSGNYEQYF. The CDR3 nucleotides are TGTGCCAGCAGCGAGGGGAATAGCGGGAACTACGAGCAGTACTTC.

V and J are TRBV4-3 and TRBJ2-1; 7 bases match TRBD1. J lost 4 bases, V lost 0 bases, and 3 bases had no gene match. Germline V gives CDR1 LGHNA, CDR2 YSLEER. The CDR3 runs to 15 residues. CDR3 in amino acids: CASSQDPGGYNEQFF. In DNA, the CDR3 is TGCGCCAGCAGCCAAGATCCAGGGGGATACAATGAGCAGTTCTTC.

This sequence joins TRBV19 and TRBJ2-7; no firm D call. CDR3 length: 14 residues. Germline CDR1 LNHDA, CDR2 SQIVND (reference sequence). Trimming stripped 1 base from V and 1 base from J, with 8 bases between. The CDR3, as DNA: TGTGCCAGTAGTATAGTGGGCGAATCCTACGAGCAGTACTTC. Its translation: CASSIVGESYEQYF. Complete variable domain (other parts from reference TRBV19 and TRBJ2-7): DGGITQSPKYLFRKEGQNVTLSCEQNLNHDAMYWYRQDPGQGLRLIYYSQIVNDFQKGDIAEGYSVSREKKESFPLTVTSAQKNPTAFYLCASSIVGESYEQYFGPGTRLTVT.

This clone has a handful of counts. The CDR3 loop reads CSATGASMNTEAFF. The CDR3 DNA reads TGCAGCGCGACAGGGGCTTCCATGAACACTGAAGCTTTCTTT. This chain links TRBV29-1 with TRBJ1-1, with 8 bases aligning to TRBD1. The CDR3 runs 14 residues. Germline lookup yields CDR1 SQVTM and CDR2 ANQGSEA. Trimming took 7 bases from V and 0 from J; bases not matched to a gene: 7.